This T cell receptor (beta chain) was retrieved from a study of CD8 T cells in Susac syndrome. Study results and limitations: The study recognized that its TCR sequencing and HLA analysis covered a relatively small number of individuals.

Concerning this clonotype itself: Its cognate antigen is unknown.

CDR3 length: 16 residues. Germline CDR1 and CDR2: LNHDA and SQIVND (reference sequence). Trimming took 5 bases from V and 0 from J, leaving 14 bases between them. Reverse transcription of 0.5 to 1 ug RNA was performed with random hexamers. TCRdb re-called the immunoSEQ multiplex PCR reads through MiXCR, storing one row per CDR3 protein. This table has about 160,000 distinct CDR3 sequences, around 93% appearing once. The chain joins TRBV19 to TRBJ2-4; D uncertain. The receptor's source is a human donor in good health. Sample: CD4+ T cells from PBMCs. CDR3 loop: CASSRTDALAKNIQYF. CDR3 DNA: TGTGCCAGTAGTCGGACGGATGCTCTAGCCAAAAACATTCAGTACTTC.